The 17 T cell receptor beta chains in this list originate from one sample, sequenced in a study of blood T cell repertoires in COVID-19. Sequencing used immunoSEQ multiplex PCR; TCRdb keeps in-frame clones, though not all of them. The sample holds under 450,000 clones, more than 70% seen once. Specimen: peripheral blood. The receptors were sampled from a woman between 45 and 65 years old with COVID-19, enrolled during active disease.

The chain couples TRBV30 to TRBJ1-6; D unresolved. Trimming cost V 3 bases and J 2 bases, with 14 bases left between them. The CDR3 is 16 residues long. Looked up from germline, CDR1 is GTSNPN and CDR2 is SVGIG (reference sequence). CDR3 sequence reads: CAWSREGAAYNSPLHF. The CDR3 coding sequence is TGTGCCTGGAGCCGGGAGGGCGCAGCCTATAATTCACCCCTCCACTTT.

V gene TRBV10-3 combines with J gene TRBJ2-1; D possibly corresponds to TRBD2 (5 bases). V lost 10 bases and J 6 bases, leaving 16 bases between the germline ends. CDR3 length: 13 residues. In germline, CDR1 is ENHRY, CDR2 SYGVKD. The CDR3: CATTPIRGNEQFF. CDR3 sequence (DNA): TGTGCCACTACCCCTATCCGGGGCAATGAGCAGTTCTTC.

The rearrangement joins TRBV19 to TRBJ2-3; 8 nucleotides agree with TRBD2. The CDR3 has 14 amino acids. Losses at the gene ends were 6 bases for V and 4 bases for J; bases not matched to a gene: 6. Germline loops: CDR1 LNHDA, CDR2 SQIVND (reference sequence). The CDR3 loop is CASSTGGAPDTQYF. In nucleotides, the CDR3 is TGTGCCAGTAGCACCGGGGGGGCCCCAGATACGCAGTATTTT. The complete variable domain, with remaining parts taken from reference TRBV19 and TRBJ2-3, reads DGGITQSPKYLFRKEGQNVTLSCEQNLNHDAMYWYRQDPGQGLRLIYYSQIVNDFQKGDIAEGYSVSREKKESFPLTVTSAQKNPTAFYLCASSTGGAPDTQYFGPGTRLTVL.

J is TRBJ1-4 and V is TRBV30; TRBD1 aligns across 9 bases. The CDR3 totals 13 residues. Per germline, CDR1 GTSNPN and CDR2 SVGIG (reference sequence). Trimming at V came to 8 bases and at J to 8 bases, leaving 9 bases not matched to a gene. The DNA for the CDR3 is TGTGCCGGGACAGGGCCCGGACAAGAAAAACTGTTTTTT. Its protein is CAGTGPGQEKLFF.

This chain's CDR3 is CASTTIGTGGLEQYF. For the CDR3, the DNA is TGCGCCAGCACAACGATCGGGACAGGGGGCCTCGAGCAGTACTTC. The genes are TRBV5-1 and TRBJ2-7; 12 positions agree with TRBD1. Germline V gene lookup returns CDR1 SGHRS and CDR2 YFSETQ. This CDR3 has 15 residues. With 6 bases clipped from V and 6 bases from J, the junction kept 10 bases outside the gene matches.

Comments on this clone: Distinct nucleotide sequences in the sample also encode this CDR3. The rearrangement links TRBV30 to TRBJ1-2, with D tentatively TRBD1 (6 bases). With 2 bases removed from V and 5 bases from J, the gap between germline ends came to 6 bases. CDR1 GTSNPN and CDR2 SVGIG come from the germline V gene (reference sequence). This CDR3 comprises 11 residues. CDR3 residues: CAWSRGYGYTF. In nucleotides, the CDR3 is TGTGCCTGGAGTAGGGGGTATGGCTACACCTTC.

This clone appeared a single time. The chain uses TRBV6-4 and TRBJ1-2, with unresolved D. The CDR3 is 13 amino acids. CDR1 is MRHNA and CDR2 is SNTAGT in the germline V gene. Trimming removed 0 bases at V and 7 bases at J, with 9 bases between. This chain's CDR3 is CASSDSLSSGYTF. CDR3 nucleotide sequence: TGTGCCAGCAGTGACTCTCTAAGTTCTGGCTACACCTTC.

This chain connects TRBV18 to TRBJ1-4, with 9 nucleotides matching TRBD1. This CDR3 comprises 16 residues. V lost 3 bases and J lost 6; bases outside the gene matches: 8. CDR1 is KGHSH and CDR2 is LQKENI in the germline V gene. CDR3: CASSPLATGGDEKLFF. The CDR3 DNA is TGTGCCAGCTCACCCCTCGCGACAGGGGGAGATGAAAAACTGTTTTTT.

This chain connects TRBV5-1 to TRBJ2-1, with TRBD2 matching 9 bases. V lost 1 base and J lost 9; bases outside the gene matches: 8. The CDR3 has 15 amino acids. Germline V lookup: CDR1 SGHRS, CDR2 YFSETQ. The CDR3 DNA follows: TGCGCCAGCAGCTTGTGGCGGGGGGGCCTCATTGAGCAGTTCTTC. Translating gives CASSLWRGGLIEQFF. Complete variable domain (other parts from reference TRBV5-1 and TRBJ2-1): KAGVTQTPRYLIKTRGQQVTLSCSPISGHRSVSWYQQTPGQGLQFLFEYFSETQRNKGNFPGRFSGRQFSNSRSEMNVSTLELGDSALYLCASSLWRGGLIEQFFGPGTRLTVL.

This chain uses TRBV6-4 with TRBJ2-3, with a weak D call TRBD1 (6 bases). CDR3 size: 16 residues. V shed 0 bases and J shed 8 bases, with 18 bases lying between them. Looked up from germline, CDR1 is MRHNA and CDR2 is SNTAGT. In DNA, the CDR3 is TGTGCCAGCAGTGACTCAACAGGGCCCCAGGGTGGTACGCAGTATTTT. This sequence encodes CASSDSTGPQGGTQYF.

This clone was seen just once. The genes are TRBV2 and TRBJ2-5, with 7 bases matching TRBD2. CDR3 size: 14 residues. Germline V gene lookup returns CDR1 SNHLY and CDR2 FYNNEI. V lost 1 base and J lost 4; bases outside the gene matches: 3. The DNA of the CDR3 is TGTGCCAGCAGTGAAGGGGAGGGAATAGAGACCCAGTACTTC. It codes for CASSEGEGIETQYF.

This CDR3 is CATSDASGASSTDTQYF. CDR3 nucleotide sequence: TGTGCCACCAGTGATGCTAGCGGCGCCTCAAGCACAGATACGCAGTATTTT. The genes are TRBV24-1 and TRBJ2-3; 7 bases line up with TRBD2. This CDR3 spans 17 amino acids. The J segment lost 0 bases and the V segment lost 3 bases, leaving 8 bases of the junction unmatched. The germline V gene encodes CDR1 KGHDR and CDR2 SFDVKD.

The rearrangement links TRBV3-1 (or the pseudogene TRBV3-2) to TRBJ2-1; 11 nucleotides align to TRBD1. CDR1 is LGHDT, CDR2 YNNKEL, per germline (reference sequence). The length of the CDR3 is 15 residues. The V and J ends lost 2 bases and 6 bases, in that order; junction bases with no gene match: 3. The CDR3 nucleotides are TGTGCCAGCAGCCAACTGGGACAGGGGGGCAATGAGCAGTTCTTC. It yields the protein CASSQLGQGGNEQFF.

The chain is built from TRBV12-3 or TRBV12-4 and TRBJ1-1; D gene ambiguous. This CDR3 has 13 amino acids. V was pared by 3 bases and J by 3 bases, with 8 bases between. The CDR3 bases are TGTGCCAGCAGTTTGGGCCGAGACACTGAAGCTTTCTTT. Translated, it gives CASSLGRDTEAFF.

CDR3 loop: CSASRGGFYEQYF. For the CDR3, the DNA is TGCAGTGCTAGTCGGGGGGGATTCTACGAGCAGTACTTC. The gene calls are TRBV20-1 and TRBJ2-7; 8 nucleotides agree with TRBD2. Germline V gene sequence: CDR1 DFQATT, CDR2 SNEGSKA (reference sequence). J gave up 3 bases and V 3 bases, and 4 bases lay outside the gene matches. The CDR3 has 13 residues.

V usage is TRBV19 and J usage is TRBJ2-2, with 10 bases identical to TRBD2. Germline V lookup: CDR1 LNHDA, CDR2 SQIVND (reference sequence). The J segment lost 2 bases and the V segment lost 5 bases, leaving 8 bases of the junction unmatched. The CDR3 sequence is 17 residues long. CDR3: CASSPTRTSGNTGELFF. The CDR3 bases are TGTGCCAGTAGTCCGACCCGGACTAGCGGAAACACCGGGGAGCTGTTTTTT.

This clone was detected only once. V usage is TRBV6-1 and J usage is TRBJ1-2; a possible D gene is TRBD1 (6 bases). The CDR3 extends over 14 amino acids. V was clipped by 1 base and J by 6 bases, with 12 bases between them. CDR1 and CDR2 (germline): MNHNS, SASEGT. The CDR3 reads CASSEDRVGDGYTF. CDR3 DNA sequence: TGTGCCAGCAGTGAAGACAGGGTAGGGGATGGCTACACCTTC.